The clone carrying this TCR beta chain was detected only a few times. This entry belongs to a study of early T cells in non-severe SARS-CoV-2 infection. The V and J ends lost 5 bases and 5 bases, in that order; junction bases with no gene match: 24. The CDR3 spans 21 residues. CDR1 and CDR2 from the germline V gene are DFQATT and SNEGSKA (reference sequence). From the 5' RACE reads, TCRdb called clonotypes with MiXCR, one entry per CDR3 protein. The sample comprises 60,000 to 75,000 distinct CDR3 sequences, roughly an eighth of which are singletons, and about 5.8% rests with the top ten. The chain employs TRBV20-1 and TRBJ2-3, with TRBD2 matching over 14 bases. This specimen was whole blood, taken at baseline. This TCR was recovered from an adult who was a healthcare worker with PCR-confirmed SARS-CoV-2 infection or an uninfected control (not recorded which). The CDR3 coding sequence is TGCAGTGCTCTTACACCCCTTCCTCCAGGGGGGACTAGCGGGAGAGTAGATACGCAGTATTTT. Encoded protein: CSALTPLPPGGTSGRVDTQYF.